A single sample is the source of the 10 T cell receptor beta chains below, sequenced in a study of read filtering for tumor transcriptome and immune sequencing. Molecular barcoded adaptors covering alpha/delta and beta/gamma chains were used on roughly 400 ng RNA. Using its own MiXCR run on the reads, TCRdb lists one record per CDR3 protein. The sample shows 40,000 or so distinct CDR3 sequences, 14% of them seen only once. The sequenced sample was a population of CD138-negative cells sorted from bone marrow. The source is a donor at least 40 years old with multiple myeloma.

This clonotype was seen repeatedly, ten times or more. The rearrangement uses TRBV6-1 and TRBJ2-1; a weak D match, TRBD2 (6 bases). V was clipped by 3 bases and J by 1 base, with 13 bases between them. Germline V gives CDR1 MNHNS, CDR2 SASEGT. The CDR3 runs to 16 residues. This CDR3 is CASSDPPGGSYNEQFF. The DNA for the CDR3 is TGTGCCAGCAGTGACCCTCCCGGGGGTTCCTACAATGAGCAGTTCTTC.

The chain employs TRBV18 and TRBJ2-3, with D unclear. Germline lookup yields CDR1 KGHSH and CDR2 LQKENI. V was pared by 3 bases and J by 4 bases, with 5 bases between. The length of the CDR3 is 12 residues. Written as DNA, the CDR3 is TGTGCCAGCTCACCTGAGGCAGATACGCAGTATTTT. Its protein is CASSPEADTQYF.

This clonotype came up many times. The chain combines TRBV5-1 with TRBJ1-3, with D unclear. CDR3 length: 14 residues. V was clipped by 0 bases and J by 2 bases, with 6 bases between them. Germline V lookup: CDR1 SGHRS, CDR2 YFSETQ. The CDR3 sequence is CASSLAVPGNTIYF. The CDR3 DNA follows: TGCGCCAGCAGCTTGGCCGTACCTGGAAACACCATATATTTT.

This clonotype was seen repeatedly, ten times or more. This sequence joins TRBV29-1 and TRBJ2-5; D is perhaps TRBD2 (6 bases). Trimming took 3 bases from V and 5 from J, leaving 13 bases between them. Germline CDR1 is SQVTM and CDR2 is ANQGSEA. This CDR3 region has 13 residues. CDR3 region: CSVERGGFETQYF. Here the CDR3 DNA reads TGCAGCGTTGAGCGTGGAGGGTTTGAGACCCAGTACTTC.

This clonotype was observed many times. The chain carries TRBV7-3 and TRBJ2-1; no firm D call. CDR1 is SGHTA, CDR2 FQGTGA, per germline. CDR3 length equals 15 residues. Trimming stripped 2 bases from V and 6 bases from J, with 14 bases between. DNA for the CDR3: TGTGCCAGCAGCTTACAGCCGACCGCTACCAATGAGCAGTTCTTC. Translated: CASSLQPTATNEQFF.

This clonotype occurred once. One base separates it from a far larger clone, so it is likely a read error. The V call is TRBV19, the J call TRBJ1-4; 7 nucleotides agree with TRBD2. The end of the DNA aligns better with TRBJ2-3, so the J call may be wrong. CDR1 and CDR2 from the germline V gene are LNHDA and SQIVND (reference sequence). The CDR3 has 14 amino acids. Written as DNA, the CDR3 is TGTGCCAGTAGTCTTCCGGGACTAACAGGTACGCAGTATTTT. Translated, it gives CASSLPGLTGTQYF.

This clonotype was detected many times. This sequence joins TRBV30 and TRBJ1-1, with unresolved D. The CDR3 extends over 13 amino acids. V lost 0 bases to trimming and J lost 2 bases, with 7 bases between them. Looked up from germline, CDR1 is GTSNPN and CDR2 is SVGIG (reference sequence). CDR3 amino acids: CAWSVTANTEAFF. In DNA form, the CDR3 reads TGTGCCTGGAGTGTGACGGCTAACACTGAAGCTTTCTTT.

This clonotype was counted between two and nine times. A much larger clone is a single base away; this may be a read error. This chain's CDR3 is CASGLLARGVAGELFF. The CDR3 DNA sequence: TGTGCCAGCGGCCTCCTAGCAAGGGGGGTCGCCGGGGAGCTGTTTTTT. This rearrangement joins TRBV13 to TRBJ2-2; D could derive from TRBD1 or TRBD2 (6 bases each). The V end was cut by 8 bases, the J end by 6 bases, with 22 bases between. The CDR3 has 16 residues. Germline values: CDR1 PRHDT, CDR2 FYEKMQ (reference sequence).

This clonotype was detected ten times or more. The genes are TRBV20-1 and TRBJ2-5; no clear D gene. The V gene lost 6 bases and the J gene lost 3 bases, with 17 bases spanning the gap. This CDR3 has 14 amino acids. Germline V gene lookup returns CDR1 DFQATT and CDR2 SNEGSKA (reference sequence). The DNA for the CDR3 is TGCAGTGCCGGAGATAGAAAAGGGAAAGAGACCCAGTACTTC. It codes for CSAGDRKGKETQYF.

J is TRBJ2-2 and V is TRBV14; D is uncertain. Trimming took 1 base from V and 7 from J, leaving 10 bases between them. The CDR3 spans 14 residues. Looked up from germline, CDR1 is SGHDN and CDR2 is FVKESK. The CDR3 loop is CASSQGVYGGELFF. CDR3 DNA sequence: TGTGCCAGCAGCCAAGGAGTATACGGCGGGGAGCTGTTTTTT. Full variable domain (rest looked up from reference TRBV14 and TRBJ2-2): EAGVTQFPSHSVIEKGQTVTLRCDPISGHDNLYWYRRVMGKEIKFLLHFVKESKQDESGMPNNRFLAERTGGTYSTLKVQPAELEDSGVYFCASSQGVYGGELFFGEGSRLTVL.